Below, one T cell receptor (beta chain) is given with its context. This record comes from a study of immune cell composition in non-small cell lung cancer. Normal lung was sampled as far from the tumour as possible, at least 3 cm. DNA was extracted from unsorted cell suspensions stored frozen. This table comes from immunoSEQ multiplex PCR, and its TCRdb copy is limited to in-frame clones, with some not included. Of 5,000 to 5,500 clones listed, about 88% are singletons. This CDR3 contains 13 residues. J lost 9 bases, V lost 5 bases, and 7 bases had no gene match. Germline V gene data show CDR1 as KGHSH and CDR2 as LQKENI.

This chain connects TRBV18 to TRBJ1-2; TRBD1 matches at 9 bases. The sequence derives from a human donor with non-small cell lung cancer. Some clones in this sample may be carry-over from other donors' samples. Specimen: non-adjacent lung tissue. CDR3 in amino acids: CASSGTGLRSYTF. Here the CDR3 DNA reads TGTGCCAGCTCAGGGACAGGGCTCAGAAGCTACACCTTC. The full variable domain, rest sourced from reference TRBV18 and TRBJ1-2, is NAGVMQNPRHLVRRRGQEARLRCSPMKGHSHVYWYRQLPEEGLKFMVYLQKENIIDESGMPKERFSAEFPKEGPSILRIQQVVRGDSAAYFCASSGTGLRSYTFGSGTRLTVV.